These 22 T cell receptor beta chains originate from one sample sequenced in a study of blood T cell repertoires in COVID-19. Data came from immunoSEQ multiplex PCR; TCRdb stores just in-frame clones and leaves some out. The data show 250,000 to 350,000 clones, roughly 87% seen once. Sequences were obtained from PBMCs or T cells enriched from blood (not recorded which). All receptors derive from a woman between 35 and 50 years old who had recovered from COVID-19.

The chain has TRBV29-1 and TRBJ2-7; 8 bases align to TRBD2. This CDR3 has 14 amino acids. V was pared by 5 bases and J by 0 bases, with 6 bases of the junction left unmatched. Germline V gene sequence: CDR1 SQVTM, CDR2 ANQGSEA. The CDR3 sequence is CSVLKSGSSYEQYF. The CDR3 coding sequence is TGCAGCGTTTTAAAAAGCGGGAGCTCCTACGAGCAGTACTTC.

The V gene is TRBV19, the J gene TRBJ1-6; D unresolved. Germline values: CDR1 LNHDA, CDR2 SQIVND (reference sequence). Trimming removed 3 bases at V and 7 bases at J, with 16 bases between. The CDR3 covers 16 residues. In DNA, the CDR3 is TGTGCCAGTAGTATGATCTCGGACCGAGGGAATTCACCCCTCCACTTT. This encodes CASSMISDRGNSPLHF.

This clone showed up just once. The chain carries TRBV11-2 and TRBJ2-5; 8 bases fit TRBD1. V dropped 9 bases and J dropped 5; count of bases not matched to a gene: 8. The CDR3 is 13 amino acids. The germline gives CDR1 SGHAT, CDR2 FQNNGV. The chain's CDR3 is CASKQGAGETQYF. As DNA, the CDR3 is TGTGCCAGTAAGCAGGGGGCAGGGGAGACCCAGTACTTC. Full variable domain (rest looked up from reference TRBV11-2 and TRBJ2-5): EAGVAQSPRYKIIEKRQSVAFWCNPISGHATLYWYQQILGQGPKLLIQFQNNGVVDDSQLPKDRFSAERLKGVDSTLKIQPAKLEDSAVYLCASKQGAGETQYFGPGTRLLVL.

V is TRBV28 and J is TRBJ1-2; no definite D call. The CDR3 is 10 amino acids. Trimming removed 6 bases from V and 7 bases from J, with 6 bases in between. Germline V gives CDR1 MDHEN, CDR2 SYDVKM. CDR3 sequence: CASRQLGYTF. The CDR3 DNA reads TGTGCCAGCAGACAGCTTGGCTACACCTTC.

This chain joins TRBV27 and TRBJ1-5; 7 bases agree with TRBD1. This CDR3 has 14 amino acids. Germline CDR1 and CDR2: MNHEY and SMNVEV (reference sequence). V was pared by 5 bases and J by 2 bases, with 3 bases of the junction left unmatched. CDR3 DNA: TGTGCCAGCAGTCCCGGGACAGGCAATCAGCCCCAGCATTTT. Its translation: CASSPGTGNQPQHF.

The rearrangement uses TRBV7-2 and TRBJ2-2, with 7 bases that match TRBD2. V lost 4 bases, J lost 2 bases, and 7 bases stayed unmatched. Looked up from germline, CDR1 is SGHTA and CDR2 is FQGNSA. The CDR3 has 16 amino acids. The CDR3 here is CASSSTGTTNTGELFF. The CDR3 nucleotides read TGTGCCAGCAGCTCGACCGGGACTACCAACACCGGGGAGCTGTTTTTT.

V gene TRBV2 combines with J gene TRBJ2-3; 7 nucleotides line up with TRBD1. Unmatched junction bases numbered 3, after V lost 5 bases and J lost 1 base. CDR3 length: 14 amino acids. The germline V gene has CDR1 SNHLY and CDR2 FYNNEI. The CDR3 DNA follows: TGTGCCAGCAGTCCCGGGACAGGCACAGATACGCAGTATTTT. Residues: CASSPGTGTDTQYF.

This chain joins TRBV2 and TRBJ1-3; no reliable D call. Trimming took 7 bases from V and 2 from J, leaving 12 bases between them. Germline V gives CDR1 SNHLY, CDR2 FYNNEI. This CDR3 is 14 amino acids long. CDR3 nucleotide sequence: TGTGCCAGCATGTTTTCGGAGGCTGGAAACACCATATATTTT. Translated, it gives CASMFSEAGNTIYF.

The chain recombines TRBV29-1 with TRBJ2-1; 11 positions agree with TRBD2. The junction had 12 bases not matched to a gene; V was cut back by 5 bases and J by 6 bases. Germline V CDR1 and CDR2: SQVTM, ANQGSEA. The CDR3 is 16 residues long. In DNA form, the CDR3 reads TGCAGCGTTAAGGGGGTGCTAGCGGGAGGTCTCAATGAGCAGTTCTTC. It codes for CSVKGVLAGGLNEQFF.

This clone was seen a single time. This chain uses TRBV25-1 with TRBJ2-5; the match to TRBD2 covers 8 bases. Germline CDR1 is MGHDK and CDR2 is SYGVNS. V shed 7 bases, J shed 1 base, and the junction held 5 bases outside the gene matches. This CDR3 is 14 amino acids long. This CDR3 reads CASTRGGPQETQYF. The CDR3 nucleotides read TGTGCCAGCACCCGGGGGGGGCCCCAAGAGACCCAGTACTTC.

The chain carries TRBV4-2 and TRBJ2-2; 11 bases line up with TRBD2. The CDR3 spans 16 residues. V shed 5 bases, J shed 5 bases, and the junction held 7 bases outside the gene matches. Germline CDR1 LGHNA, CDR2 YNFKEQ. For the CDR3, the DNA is TGTGCCAGCAGCATGTCGGGACTAGCGGTTACCGGGGAGCTGTTTTTT. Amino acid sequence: CASSMSGLAVTGELFF.

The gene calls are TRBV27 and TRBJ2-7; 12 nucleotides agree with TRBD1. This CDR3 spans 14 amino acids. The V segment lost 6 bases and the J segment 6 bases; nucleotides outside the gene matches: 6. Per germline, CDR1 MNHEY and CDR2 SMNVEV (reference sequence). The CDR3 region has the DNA TGTGCCAGCAGCCAACGGGGACAGGGGGCCGAGCAGTACTTC. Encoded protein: CASSQRGQGAEQYF.

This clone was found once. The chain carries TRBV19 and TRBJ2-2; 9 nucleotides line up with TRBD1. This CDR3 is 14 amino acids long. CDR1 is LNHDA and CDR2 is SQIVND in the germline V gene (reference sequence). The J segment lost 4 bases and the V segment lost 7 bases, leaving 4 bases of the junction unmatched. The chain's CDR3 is CASKDRGPTGELFF. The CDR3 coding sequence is TGTGCCAGTAAGGACAGGGGACCCACCGGGGAGCTGTTTTTT.

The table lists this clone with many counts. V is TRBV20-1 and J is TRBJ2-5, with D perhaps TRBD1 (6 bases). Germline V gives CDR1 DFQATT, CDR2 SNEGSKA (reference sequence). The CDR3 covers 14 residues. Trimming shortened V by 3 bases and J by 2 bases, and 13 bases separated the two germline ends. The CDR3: CSASYGTLQETQYF. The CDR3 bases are TGCAGTGCTAGTTACGGGACACTACAAGAGACCCAGTACTTC.

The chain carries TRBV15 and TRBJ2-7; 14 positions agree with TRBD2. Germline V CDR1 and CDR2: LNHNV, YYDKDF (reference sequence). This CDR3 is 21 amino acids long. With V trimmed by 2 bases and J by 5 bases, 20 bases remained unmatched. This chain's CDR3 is CATSRFRPGTSGSRKPDEQYF. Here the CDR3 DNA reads TGTGCCACCAGCAGATTTCGTCCCGGGACTAGCGGGAGCCGTAAACCCGACGAGCAGTACTTC.

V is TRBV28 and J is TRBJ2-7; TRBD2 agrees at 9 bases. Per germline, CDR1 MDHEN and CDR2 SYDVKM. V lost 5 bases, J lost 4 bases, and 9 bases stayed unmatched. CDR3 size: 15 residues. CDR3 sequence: CASSRRSGSFYEQYF. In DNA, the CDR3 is TGTGCCAGCAGTCGCCGTAGCGGGAGTTTTTACGAGCAGTACTTC.

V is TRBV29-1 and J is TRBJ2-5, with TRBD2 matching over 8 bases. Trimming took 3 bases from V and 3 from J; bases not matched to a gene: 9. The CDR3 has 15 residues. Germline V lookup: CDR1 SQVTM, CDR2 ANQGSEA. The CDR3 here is CSVDHVTSGKETQYF. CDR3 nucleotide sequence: TGCAGCGTTGACCATGTTACTAGCGGAAAAGAGACCCAGTACTTC.

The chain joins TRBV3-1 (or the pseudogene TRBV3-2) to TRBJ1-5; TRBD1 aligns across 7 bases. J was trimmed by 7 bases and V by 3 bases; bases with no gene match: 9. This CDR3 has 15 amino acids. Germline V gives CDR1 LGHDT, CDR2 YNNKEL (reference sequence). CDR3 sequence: CASSQDPRGRQPQHF. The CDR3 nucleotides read TGTGCCAGCAGCCAGGATCCGAGGGGGCGGCAGCCCCAGCATTTT.

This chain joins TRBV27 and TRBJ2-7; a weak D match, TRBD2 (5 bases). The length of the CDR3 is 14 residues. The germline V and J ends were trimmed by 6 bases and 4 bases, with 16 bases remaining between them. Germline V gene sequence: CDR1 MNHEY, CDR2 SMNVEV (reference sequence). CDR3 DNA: TGTGCCAGCAGCCTGGTTAGCCCGGGGTACGAGCAGTACTTC. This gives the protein CASSLVSPGYEQYF.

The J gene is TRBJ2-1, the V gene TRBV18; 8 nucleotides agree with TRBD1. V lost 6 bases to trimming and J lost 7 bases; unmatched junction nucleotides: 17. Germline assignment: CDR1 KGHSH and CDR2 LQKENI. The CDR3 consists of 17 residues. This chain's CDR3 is CASSNGFGTGLRNEQFF. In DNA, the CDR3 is TGTGCCAGCTCCAACGGCTTCGGGACAGGCCTTCGGAATGAGCAGTTCTTC.

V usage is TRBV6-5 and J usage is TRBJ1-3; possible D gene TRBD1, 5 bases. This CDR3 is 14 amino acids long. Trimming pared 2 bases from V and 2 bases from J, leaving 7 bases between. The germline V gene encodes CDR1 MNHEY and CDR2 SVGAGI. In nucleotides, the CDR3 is TGTGCCAGCAGTTACGACAGCGCTGGAAACACCATATATTTT. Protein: CASSYDSAGNTIYF.

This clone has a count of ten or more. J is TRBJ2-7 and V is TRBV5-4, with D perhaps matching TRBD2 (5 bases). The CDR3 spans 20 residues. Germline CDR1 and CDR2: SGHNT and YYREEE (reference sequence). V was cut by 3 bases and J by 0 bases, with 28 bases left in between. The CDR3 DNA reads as TGTGCCAGCAGCTCAAGAGAGACGCGAACGTTTACGGGGAGCTCCTACGAGCAGTACTTC. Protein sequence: CASSSRETRTFTGSSYEQYF. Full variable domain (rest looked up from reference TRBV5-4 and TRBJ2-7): ETGVTQSPTHLIKTRGQQVTLRCSSQSGHNTVSWYQQALGQGPQFIFQYYREEENGRGNFPPRFSGLQFPNYSSELNVNALELDDSALYLCASSSRETRTFTGSSYEQYFGPGTRLTVT.